Listed below are T cell receptor beta chains from one sample, sequenced in a study of cytomegalovirus exposure and HLA in healthy donors. Profiled with immunoSEQ multiplex PCR; TCRdb holds only in-frame clones, not every one. Of some 67,000 clones listed, about 80% are singletons. The source material was PBMCs. These receptors were obtained from a man aged 55 to 70 in good health and CMV-seropositive. Both conserved end residues are part of each CDR3. Each record gives: D gene, J gene, V gene, clone size, CDR3 protein, CDR3 DNA. The D gene is left open where the match is weak. Size tells how often a clone was seen (once, few, many) or the class of an expanded clone, and some rows leave it out.

D gene: NA; J gene: TRBJ2-3; V gene: TRBV27; clone size: NA; CDR3 protein: CASSLKFSGTTDTQYF; CDR3 DNA: TGTGCCAGCAGTTTAAAGTTCAGCGGGACAACAGATACGCAGTATTTT
D gene: TRBD1; J gene: TRBJ2-1; V gene: TRBV5-5; clone size: NA; CDR3 protein: CASSLERGLYNEQFF; CDR3 DNA: TGTGCCAGCAGCTTAGAGAGGGGGCTGTACAATGAGCAGTTCTTC
D gene: NA; J gene: TRBJ2-7; V gene: TRBV2; clone size: NA; CDR3 protein: CASSETGGLQDEQYF; CDR3 DNA: TGTGCCAGCAGTGAAACCGGGGGGCTCCAGGACGAGCAGTACTTC
D gene: TRBD2; J gene: TRBJ2-1; V gene: TRBV11-2; clone size: NA; CDR3 protein: CASSFLAGGVSGHNEQFF; CDR3 DNA: TGTGCCAGCAGCTTTCTAGCGGGGGGAGTCTCAGGCCACAATGAGCAGTTCTTC
D gene: TRBD2; J gene: TRBJ2-5; V gene: TRBV5-1; clone size: NA; CDR3 protein: CASSLMSSSGETQYF; CDR3 DNA: TGCGCCAGCAGCTTGATGAGTTCTAGCGGTGAGACCCAGTACTTC
D gene: NA; J gene: TRBJ1-5; V gene: TRBV7-8; clone size: NA; CDR3 protein: CASSLDTYNQPQHF; CDR3 DNA: TGTGCCAGCAGTCTGGACACTTACAATCAGCCCCAGCATTTT
D gene: NA; J gene: TRBJ2-6; V gene: TRBV11-3; clone size: few; CDR3 protein: CASSLGEQGFPGANVLTF; CDR3 DNA: TGTGCCAGCAGCTTAGGGGAACAGGGTTTCCCTGGGGCCAACGTCCTGACTTTC
D gene: TRBD2; J gene: TRBJ2-1; V gene: TRBV7-9; clone size: NA; CDR3 protein: CSSSARLAGSGGNEQFF; CDR3 DNA: TGTTCCAGCAGCGCCAGGTTAGCGGGAAGTGGGGGCAATGAGCAGTTCTTC
D gene: NA; J gene: TRBJ1-2; V gene: TRBV6-5; clone size: few; CDR3 protein: CASSFTGSSGYTF; CDR3 DNA: TGTGCCAGCAGTTTTACAGGATCTTCTGGCTACACCTTC
D gene: NA; J gene: TRBJ1-2; V gene: TRBV19; clone size: NA; CDR3 protein: CASSPTGNYGYTF; CDR3 DNA: TGTGCCAGTAGCCCGACGGGGAACTATGGCTACACCTTC
D gene: NA; J gene: TRBJ2-5; V gene: TRBV5-1; clone size: NA; CDR3 protein: CASNTGVQETQYF; CDR3 DNA: TGCGCCAGCAATACGGGAGTTCAAGAGACCCAGTACTTC
D gene: NA; J gene: TRBJ2-7; V gene: TRBV11-3; clone size: NA; CDR3 protein: CASSLVSGYANEQYF; CDR3 DNA: TGTGCCAGCAGCTTAGTGTCGGGATACGCTAACGAGCAGTACTTC
D gene: TRBD1; J gene: TRBJ1-1; V gene: TRBV5-1; clone size: NA; CDR3 protein: CASSRTGGAVNTEAFF; CDR3 DNA: TGCGCCAGCAGCCGGACAGGGGGCGCGGTGAACACTGAAGCTTTCTTT
D gene: TRBD1; J gene: TRBJ1-1; V gene: TRBV28; clone size: NA; CDR3 protein: CASSLLGGQGAEAFF; CDR3 DNA: TGTGCCAGCAGTTTACTCGGTGGACAGGGGGCTGAAGCTTTCTTT
D gene: NA; J gene: TRBJ2-1; V gene: TRBV11-3; clone size: few; CDR3 protein: CASSLSRLAGQFF; CDR3 DNA: TGTGCCAGCAGCTTATCCCGACTGGCCGGGCAGTTCTTC
D gene: NA; J gene: TRBJ2-6; V gene: TRBV5-5; clone size: few; CDR3 protein: CASSQDKGAGANVLTF; CDR3 DNA: TGTGCCAGCAGCCAAGATAAGGGAGCAGGGGCCAACGTCCTGACTTTC
D gene: TRBD2; J gene: TRBJ2-1; V gene: TRBV11-3; clone size: NA; CDR3 protein: CASSSGTSSREQFF; CDR3 DNA: TGTGCCAGCAGCTCCGGGACTAGCAGTCGGGAGCAGTTCTTC
D gene: TRBD2; J gene: TRBJ2-7; V gene: TRBV5-1; clone size: few; CDR3 protein: CASSPGLAGSYEQYF; CDR3 DNA: TGCGCCAGCAGCCCTGGACTAGCGGGGTCCTACGAGCAGTACTTC
D gene: NA; J gene: TRBJ1-5; V gene: TRBV7-6; clone size: NA; CDR3 protein: CASSMSPNEPQHF; CDR3 DNA: TGTGCCAGCAGTATGTCCCCTAATGAACCCCAGCATTTT
D gene: TRBD1; J gene: TRBJ1-1; V gene: TRBV6-5; clone size: NA; CDR3 protein: CASSYTGQGSTEAFF; CDR3 DNA: TGTGCCAGCAGTTACACAGGACAGGGGTCGACTGAAGCTTTCTTT
D gene: TRBD1; J gene: TRBJ1-5; V gene: TRBV2; clone size: NA; CDR3 protein: CASSNRGGNQPQHF; CDR3 DNA: TGTGCCAGCAGTAACAGGGGTGGCAATCAGCCCCAGCATTTT
D gene: TRBD1; J gene: TRBJ1-1; V gene: TRBV29-1; clone size: NA; CDR3 protein: CSFRTGTNTEAFF; CDR3 DNA: TGCAGCTTTCGGACAGGGACGAACACTGAAGCTTTCTTT
D gene: NA; J gene: TRBJ2-5; V gene: TRBV10-2; clone size: NA; CDR3 protein: CASSESMGAVGETQYF; CDR3 DNA: TGCGCCAGCAGTGAGTCGATGGGGGCGGTCGGAGAGACCCAGTACTTC
D gene: NA; J gene: TRBJ2-1; V gene: TRBV13; clone size: few; CDR3 protein: CASSSSLGSGLSSYNEQFF; CDR3 DNA: TGTGCCAGCAGCTCCTCTTTAGGGTCGGGACTGAGCTCCTACAATGAGCAGTTCTTC
D gene: NA; J gene: TRBJ2-1; V gene: TRBV5-1; clone size: NA; CDR3 protein: CASSLHGQSASYNEQFF; CDR3 DNA: TGCGCCAGCAGCCTCCACGGACAGTCCGCCTCCTACAATGAGCAGTTCTTC
D gene: TRBD1; J gene: TRBJ1-2; V gene: TRBV7-8; clone size: NA; CDR3 protein: CASSSRTGAYGYTF; CDR3 DNA: TGTGCCAGCAGCTCGCGGACAGGCGCCTATGGCTACACCTTC
D gene: TRBD1; J gene: TRBJ2-2; V gene: TRBV7-6; clone size: NA; CDR3 protein: CASSSTGTGGTGELFF; CDR3 DNA: TGTGCCAGCAGCTCAACCGGGACAGGGGGAACCGGGGAGCTGTTTTTT
D gene: TRBD2; J gene: TRBJ2-1; V gene: TRBV28; clone size: NA; CDR3 protein: CASSSPGLAGVNEQFF; CDR3 DNA: TGTGCCAGCAGTTCACCAGGGCTAGCGGGAGTCAATGAGCAGTTCTTC
D gene: TRBD2; J gene: TRBJ2-1; V gene: TRBV10-2; clone size: NA; CDR3 protein: CASSDGGGPDEQFF; CDR3 DNA: TGCGCCAGCAGTGACGGGGGGGGGCCCGATGAGCAGTTCTTC
D gene: TRBD1; J gene: TRBJ1-1; V gene: TRBV7-8; clone size: NA; CDR3 protein: CASSLGSGGMNTEAFF; CDR3 DNA: TGTGCCAGCAGCTTAGGGTCAGGGGGCATGAACACTGAAGCTTTCTTT
D gene: NA; J gene: TRBJ2-3; V gene: TRBV21-1; clone size: NA; CDR3 protein: CASSKWAGGLNTQYF; CDR3 DNA: TGTGCCAGCAGCAAATGGGCGGGAGGGCTGAATACGCAGTATTTT
D gene: NA; J gene: TRBJ1-2; V gene: TRBV6-6; clone size: NA; CDR3 protein: CATPGGGDNYGYTF; CDR3 DNA: TGTGCCACCCCCGGGGGGGGCGACAACTATGGCTACACCTTC
D gene: NA; J gene: TRBJ2-5; V gene: TRBV11-2; clone size: NA; CDR3 protein: CASSLGWGVGAETQYF; CDR3 DNA: TGTGCCAGCAGCTTAGGTTGGGGCGTGGGGGCAGAGACCCAGTACTTC
D gene: TRBD1; J gene: TRBJ1-4; V gene: TRBV5-1; clone size: NA; CDR3 protein: CASSTGTGHEKLFF; CDR3 DNA: TGCGCCAGCAGCACCGGGACAGGGCATGAAAAACTGTTTTTT
D gene: NA; J gene: TRBJ1-4; V gene: TRBV27; clone size: NA; CDR3 protein: CASTNLGSGEKLFF; CDR3 DNA: TGTGCCAGCACAAATCTCGGCTCAGGGGAAAAACTGTTTTTT
D gene: NA; J gene: TRBJ1-1; V gene: TRBV19; clone size: NA; CDR3 protein: CATSTRVGTEAFF; CDR3 DNA: TGTGCCACCTCCACTCGGGTTGGCACTGAAGCTTTCTTT
D gene: NA; J gene: TRBJ2-1; V gene: TRBV7-8; clone size: NA; CDR3 protein: CASSPTRRSYNEQFF; CDR3 DNA: TGTGCCAGCAGCCCGACTCGCCGCTCCTACAATGAGCAGTTCTTC
D gene: NA; J gene: TRBJ1-2; V gene: TRBV4-1; clone size: NA; CDR3 protein: CASSQDTGVNYGYTF; CDR3 DNA: TGCGCCAGCAGCCAAGATACGGGGGTTAACTATGGCTACACCTTC
D gene: TRBD1; J gene: TRBJ2-7; V gene: TRBV5-4; clone size: few; CDR3 protein: CASSVSPGQGALYEQYF; CDR3 DNA: TGTGCCAGCAGCGTCTCGCCGGGACAGGGGGCTTTATACGAGCAGTACTTC
D gene: TRBD2; J gene: TRBJ2-1; V gene: TRBV11-3; clone size: NA; CDR3 protein: CASSVGGSGRSSYNEQFF; CDR3 DNA: TGTGCCAGCAGTGTTGGTGGTAGCGGGAGGTCTTCTTACAATGAGCAGTTCTTC